The 12 T cell receptor beta chains presented below share a single source sample, sequenced in a study of T cell changes during pregnancy in multiple sclerosis. Measured with immunoSEQ multiplex PCR; TCRdb has only the in-frame clones, and not every one. The table records around 60,000 clones, just over 90% of them present only once. Source: CD4+ T cells from peripheral blood mononuclear cells, taken before pregnancy. These receptors came from a female donor with multiple sclerosis, enrolled in a pregnancy study.

This chain joins TRBV29-1 and TRBJ1-2, with D perhaps matching TRBD1 (5 bases). The CDR3 covers 12 residues. Germline CDR1 and CDR2: SQVTM and ANQGSEA. The germline V and J ends were trimmed by 1 base and 8 bases, with 11 bases remaining between them. The CDR3: CSVEVGGGGYTF. The CDR3 bases are TGCAGCGTTGAAGTGGGGGGTGGAGGCTACACCTTC. Filled out from reference TRBV29-1 and TRBJ1-2, the complete variable domain reads SAVISQKPSRDICQRGTSLTIQCQVDSQVTMMFWYRQQPGQSLTLIATANQGSEATYESGFVIDKFPISRPNLTFSTLTVSNMSPEDSSIYLCSVEVGGGGYTFGSGTRLTVV.

The chain uses TRBV23-1 and TRBJ1-1, with D unresolved. TRBV23-1 is labeled an ORF, and its function is uncertain. CDR3 length equals 16 residues. Trimming took 0 bases from V and 4 from J, leaving 15 bases between them. The chain's CDR3 is CASSQSSPGSGTEAFF. The DNA of the CDR3 is TGCGCCAGCAGTCAATCGAGTCCAGGTTCAGGCACTGAAGCTTTCTTT.

The gene calls are TRBV4-2 and TRBJ2-1; TRBD2 might be the D (7 bases). Trimming stripped 4 bases from V and 6 bases from J, with 22 bases between. The CDR3 runs 17 residues. The germline gives CDR1 LGHNA, CDR2 YNFKEQ. DNA for the CDR3: TGTGCCAGCAGCCGGGACATGGGGACTATATCTCGCAATGAGCAGTTCTTC. Translated, it gives CASSRDMGTISRNEQFF.

A few counts support this clone. This chain joins TRBV19 and TRBJ1-5; 7 nucleotides align to TRBD1. The ends lost 8 bases at V and 5 bases at J; junction bases unmatched: 9. Germline V gene lookup returns CDR1 LNHDA and CDR2 SQIVND (reference sequence). The CDR3 extends over 14 amino acids. CDR3 protein: CASGPQGRDQPQHF. For the CDR3, the DNA is TGTGCCAGTGGGCCACAGGGGCGAGATCAGCCCCAGCATTTT.

V gene TRBV5-1 combines with J gene TRBJ1-1, with a weak D call TRBD1 (6 bases). Trimming stripped 1 base from V and 6 bases from J, with 25 bases between. From germline, CDR1 is SGHRS and CDR2 YFSETQ. CDR3 length: 18 residues. CDR3 protein: CASSLPPPIGGRGSEAFF. The CDR3 coding sequence is TGCGCCAGCAGCTTGCCCCCTCCTATAGGGGGAAGGGGGTCTGAAGCTTTCTTT.

The V call is TRBV7-2, the J call TRBJ1-2; 8 bases align to TRBD1. The trim removed 1 base at V and 8 bases at J, leaving 6 bases unmatched. CDR1 is SGHTA, CDR2 FQGNSA, per germline. This CDR3 is 14 amino acids long. This CDR3 reads CASSLETGVGGYTF. CDR3 DNA: TGTGCCAGCAGCTTAGAGACAGGGGTAGGAGGCTACACCTTC. Combining the CDR3 with reference TRBV7-2 and TRBJ1-2 gives the whole variable domain GAGVSQSPSNKVTEKGKDVELRCDPISGHTALYWYRQSLGQGLEFLIYFQGNSAPDKSGLPSDRFSAERTGGSVSTLTIQRTQQEDSAVYLCASSLETGVGGYTFGSGTRLTVV.

To note about this clone: One end of the junction varies from germline; a read error may be responsible. The V and J genes are TRBV7-7 and TRBJ2-5; maybe TRBD2 (5 bases). The CDR3 spans 14 residues. The germline CDR1 and CDR2 sequences are SSHAT and FNYEAQ (reference sequence). CDR3 nucleotide sequence: TGTGCTAGCAGCCCGCGGGCAGTCCAAGAGACCCAGTACTTC. This encodes CASSPRAVQETQYF.

The chain couples TRBV7-2 to TRBJ2-7; the D gene is possibly TRBD2 (6 bases). There are 14 residues in the CDR3. V was clipped by 8 bases and J by 2 bases, with 16 bases between them. Per germline, CDR1 SGHTA and CDR2 FQGNSA. DNA for the CDR3: TGTGCCAGCCAGAGGAGGGATGGGGCCTACGAGCAGTACTTC. Translation: CASQRRDGAYEQYF.

This chain links TRBV27 with TRBJ2-1; weak D call: TRBD1 (6 bases). Germline V gene data show CDR1 as MNHEY and CDR2 as SMNVEV (reference sequence). V lost 7 bases and J 4 bases, leaving 20 bases between the germline ends. The CDR3 is 16 residues long. The chain's CDR3 is CASKHRVGASYNEQFF. In DNA form, the CDR3 reads TGTGCCAGCAAACACCGCGTGGGGGCTAGTTACAATGAGCAGTTCTTC.

This rearrangement joins TRBV7-6 to TRBJ2-3; D is undetermined. Per germline, CDR1 SGHVS and CDR2 FNYEAQ. This CDR3 is built from 16 residues. V was cut by 2 bases and J by 0 bases, with 12 bases left in between. CDR3 in DNA: TGTGCCAGCAGCTTAAATGCGGCGGTTAGCACAGATACGCAGTATTTT. Its translation: CASSLNAAVSTDTQYF. Drawing the rest from reference TRBV7-6 and TRBJ2-3, the complete variable domain is GAGVSQSPRYKVTKRGQDVALRCDPISGHVSLYWYRQALGQGPEFLTYFNYEAQQDKSGLPNDRFSAERPEGSISTLTIQRTEQRDSAMYRCASSLNAAVSTDTQYFGPGTRLTVL.

The rearrangement joins TRBV7-2 to TRBJ2-7; D is perhaps TRBD2 (5 bases). The germline gives CDR1 SGHTA, CDR2 FQGNSA. Trimming cost V 1 base and J 3 bases, with 10 bases left between them. This CDR3 contains 14 residues. The CDR3 coding sequence is TGTGCCAGCAGCTTAGGTCCCGGGATCTACGAGCAGTACTTC. Translation gives CASSLGPGIYEQYF.

This chain joins TRBV18 and TRBJ1-5; the D gene is possibly TRBD1 (5 bases). The CDR3 contains 14 residues. In germline, CDR1 is KGHSH, CDR2 LQKENI. Trimming took off 3 bases at V and 6 bases at J, with 12 bases between the two ends. Here the CDR3 reads CASSPRQGSQPQHF. DNA for the CDR3: TGTGCCAGCTCACCGAGGCAGGGAAGTCAGCCCCAGCATTTT.